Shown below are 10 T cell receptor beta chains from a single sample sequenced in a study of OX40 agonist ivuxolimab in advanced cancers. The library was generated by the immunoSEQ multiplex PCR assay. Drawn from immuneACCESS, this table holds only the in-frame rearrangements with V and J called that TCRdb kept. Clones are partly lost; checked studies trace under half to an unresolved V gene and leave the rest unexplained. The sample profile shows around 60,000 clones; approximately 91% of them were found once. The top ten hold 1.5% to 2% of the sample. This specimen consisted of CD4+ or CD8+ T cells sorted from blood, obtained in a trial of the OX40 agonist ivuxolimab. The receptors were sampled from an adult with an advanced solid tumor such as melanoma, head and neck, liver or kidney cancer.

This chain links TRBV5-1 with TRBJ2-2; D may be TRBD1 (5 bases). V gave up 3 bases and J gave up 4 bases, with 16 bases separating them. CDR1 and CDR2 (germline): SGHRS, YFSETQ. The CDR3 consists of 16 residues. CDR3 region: CASSSSGPDGTGELFF. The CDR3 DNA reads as TGCGCCAGCAGCTCGTCAGGGCCAGATGGCACCGGGGAGCTGTTTTTT.

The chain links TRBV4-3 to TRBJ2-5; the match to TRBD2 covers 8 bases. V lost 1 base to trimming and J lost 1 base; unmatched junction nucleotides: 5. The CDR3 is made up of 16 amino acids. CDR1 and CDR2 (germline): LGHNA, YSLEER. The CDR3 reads CASSQGGRGGQETQYF. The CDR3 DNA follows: TGCGCCAGCAGCCAAGGAGGACGGGGGGGCCAAGAGACCCAGTACTTC.

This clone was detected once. The CDR3 DNA reads TGCAGCGTTGAAGATAGGGACACCGAAACCTACGAGCAGTACTTC. The encoded protein is CSVEDRDTETYEQYF. The chain has TRBV29-1 and TRBJ2-7; D is possibly TRBD1 (6 bases). This CDR3 comprises 15 residues. CDR1 and CDR2 (germline): SQVTM, ANQGSEA. V lost 0 bases and J lost 2, with 14 bases in between.

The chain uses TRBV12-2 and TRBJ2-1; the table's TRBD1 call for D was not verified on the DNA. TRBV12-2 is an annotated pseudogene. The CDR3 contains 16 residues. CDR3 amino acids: CASRLGSGMSYNEQFF. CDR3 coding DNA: TGTGCAAGTCGCTTAGGGTCAGGGATGTCCTACAATGAGCAGTTCTTC.

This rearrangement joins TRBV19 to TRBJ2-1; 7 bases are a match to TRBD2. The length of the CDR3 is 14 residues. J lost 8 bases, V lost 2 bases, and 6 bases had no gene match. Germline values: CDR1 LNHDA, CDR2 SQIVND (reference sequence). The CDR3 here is CASSIRRLADEQFF. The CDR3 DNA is TGTGCCAGTAGTATACGCAGACTAGCAGATGAGCAGTTCTTC.

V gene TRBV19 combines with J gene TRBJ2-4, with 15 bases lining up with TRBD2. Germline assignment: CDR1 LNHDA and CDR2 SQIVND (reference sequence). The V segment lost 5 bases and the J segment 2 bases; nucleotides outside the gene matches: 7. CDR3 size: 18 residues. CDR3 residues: CASSPGLAGGGTKNIQYF. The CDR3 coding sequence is TGTGCCAGTAGTCCGGGACTAGCGGGAGGAGGAACCAAAAACATTCAGTACTTC. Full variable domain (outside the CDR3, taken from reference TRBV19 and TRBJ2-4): DGGITQSPKYLFRKEGQNVTLSCEQNLNHDAMYWYRQDPGQGLRLIYYSQIVNDFQKGDIAEGYSVSREKKESFPLTVTSAQKNPTAFYLCASSPGLAGGGTKNIQYFGAGTRLSVL.

CDR3 DNA: TGTGCCAGCAGGGGCCCAAACAAAGAGACCCAGTACTTC. This codes for CASRGPNKETQYF. The J gene is TRBJ2-5, the V gene TRBV25-1, with no clear D. Germline assignment: CDR1 MGHDK and CDR2 SYGVNS. This CDR3 is 13 amino acids long. V was cut by 6 bases and J by 3 bases, with 11 bases left in between.

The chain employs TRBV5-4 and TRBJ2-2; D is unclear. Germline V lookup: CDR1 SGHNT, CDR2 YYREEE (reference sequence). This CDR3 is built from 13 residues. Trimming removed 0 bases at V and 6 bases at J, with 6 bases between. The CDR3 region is CASSLGRAGELFF. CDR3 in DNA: TGTGCCAGCAGCTTGGGGAGAGCCGGGGAGCTGTTTTTT.

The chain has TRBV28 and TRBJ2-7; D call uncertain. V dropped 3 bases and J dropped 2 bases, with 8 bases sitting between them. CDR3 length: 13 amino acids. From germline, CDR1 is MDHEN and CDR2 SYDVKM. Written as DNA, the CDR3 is TGTGCCAGCAGTTTCACTGTGCCCTACGAGCAGTACTTC. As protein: CASSFTVPYEQYF.

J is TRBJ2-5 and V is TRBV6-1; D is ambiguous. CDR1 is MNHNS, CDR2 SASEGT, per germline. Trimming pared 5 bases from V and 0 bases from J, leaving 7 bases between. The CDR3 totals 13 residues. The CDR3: CASSQEYQETQYF. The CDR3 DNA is TGTGCCAGCAGTCAGGAGTACCAAGAGACCCAGTACTTC.